These 25 T cell receptor beta chains share one sample of origin, sequenced in a study of T cell changes during pregnancy in multiple sclerosis. Sequencing was performed with immunoSEQ multiplex PCR; in TCRdb, only in-frame clones are kept and a portion is missing. This table holds some 100,000 clones, around 93% found once. This specimen was peripheral blood, taken before pregnancy. The receptors originated from a female donor with multiple sclerosis, enrolled in a pregnancy study.

The genes are TRBV10-3 and TRBJ1-2, with D possibly being TRBD1 (5 bases). The V gene lost 0 bases and the J gene lost 6 bases, with 20 bases spanning the gap. The CDR3 consists of 17 residues. The germline gives CDR1 ENHRY, CDR2 SYGVKD. The DNA for the CDR3 is TGTGCCATCAGTGAGTCTGGGTGGCGGGGCAGCCAGCATGGCTACACCTTC. This sequence encodes CAISESGWRGSQHGYTF.

This rearrangement joins TRBV6-5 to TRBJ2-7; D might be TRBD1 (6 bases). The germline gives CDR1 MNHEY, CDR2 SVGAGI. The CDR3 is made up of 13 amino acids. V lost 6 bases and J 4 bases, leaving 13 bases between the germline ends. This chain's CDR3 is CASSSTGDYEQYF. The CDR3 region has the DNA TGTGCCAGCAGCTCGACAGGTGATTACGAGCAGTACTTC.

V usage is TRBV11-1 and J usage is TRBJ2-1; possible D gene TRBD2, 6 bases. V was shortened by 7 bases and J by 9 bases, with 7 bases between the two germline ends. The CDR3 length is 10 residues. Germline loops: CDR1 SGHAT, CDR2 FQDESV (reference sequence). CDR3 amino acids: CASMGGEQFF. The DNA of the CDR3 is TGTGCCAGCATGGGGGGTGAGCAGTTCTTC. The complete variable domain, with remaining parts taken from reference TRBV11-1 and TRBJ2-1, reads EAEVAQSPRYKITEKSQAVAFWCDPISGHATLYWYRQILGQGPELLVQFQDESVVDDSQLPKDRFSAERLKGVDSTLKIQPAELGDSAMYLCASMGGEQFFGPGTRLTVL.

The rearrangement uses TRBV18 and TRBJ2-1; D not resolved. The CDR3 runs to 14 residues. The V gene's germline CDR1 is KGHSH and CDR2 LQKENI. V was shortened by 1 base and J by 1 base, with 5 bases between the two germline ends. The DNA for the CDR3 is TGTGCCAGCTCACCACGGCTTTCCTACAATGAGCAGTTCTTC. Translation gives CASSPRLSYNEQFF.

The chain recombines TRBV4-1 with TRBJ2-7, with TRBD1 identical over 9 bases. The J segment lost 2 bases and the V segment lost 5 bases, leaving 4 bases of the junction unmatched. The CDR3 is 14 residues long. Looked up from germline, CDR1 is MGHRA and CDR2 is YSYEKL. Here the CDR3 reads CASSFRTGAYEQYF. In nucleotides, the CDR3 is TGCGCCAGCAGCTTCCGGACAGGGGCCTACGAGCAGTACTTC.

The J gene is TRBJ2-3, the V gene TRBV4-3, with 11 bases lining up with TRBD2. V gave up 0 bases and J gave up 5 bases; unmatched junction bases: 4. The CDR3 covers 16 residues. Germline values: CDR1 LGHNA, CDR2 YSLEER. CDR3 loop: CASSQELAGAVDTQYF. The CDR3 coding sequence is TGCGCCAGCAGCCAAGAACTAGCGGGAGCGGTAGATACGCAGTATTTT.

The chain joins TRBV5-4 to TRBJ2-5, with 7 nucleotides matching TRBD2. This CDR3 contains 18 residues. CDR1 and CDR2 from the germline V gene are SGHNT and YYREEE (reference sequence). The junction had 20 bases not matched to a gene; V was cut back by 4 bases and J by 5 bases. CDR3 in DNA: TGTGCCAGCAGCCTACCCAAAGGGAGGACCCGGGAGGCGGAGACCCAGTACTTC. This translates into CASSLPKGRTREAETQYF.

This clone has only a few counts. The chain carries TRBV19 and TRBJ1-5, with D uncertain. V lost 5 bases to trimming and J lost 7 bases, with 12 bases between them. This CDR3 contains 13 residues. Germline loops: CDR1 LNHDA, CDR2 SQIVND (reference sequence). The CDR3 loop is CASSGQNIQPQHF. The CDR3 DNA is TGTGCCAGTAGTGGCCAGAATATACAGCCCCAGCATTTT.

The gene calls are TRBV27 and TRBJ2-7; 7 bases are a match to TRBD2. CDR1 and CDR2 from the germline V gene are MNHEY and SMNVEV (reference sequence). Trimming took 7 bases from V and 0 from J; bases not matched to a gene: 12. The CDR3 spans 16 residues. CDR3 residues: CASTNPVAGSSYEQYF. The CDR3 nucleotides are TGTGCCAGCACTAACCCGGTAGCGGGCAGCTCCTACGAGCAGTACTTC.

This chain connects TRBV6-6 to TRBJ2-3; no clear D gene. V gave up 4 bases and J gave up 6 bases, with 14 bases separating them. The germline V gene encodes CDR1 MNHNY and CDR2 SVGAGI (reference sequence). CDR3 length: 14 amino acids. The DNA of the CDR3 is TGTGCCAGCAGTTCCCTAGGTTCATTGGATACGCAGTATTTT. Amino acid sequence: CASSSLGSLDTQYF.

The J gene is TRBJ1-4, the V gene TRBV13, with 9 bases identical to TRBD1. Trimming cost V 4 bases and J 2 bases; bases outside gene matches: 2. Germline CDR1 is PRHDT and CDR2 is FYEKMQ (reference sequence). The CDR3 is made up of 15 amino acids. CDR3 protein: CASSYRGLTNEKLFF. In nucleotides, the CDR3 is TGTGCCAGCAGCTACAGGGGGCTCACTAATGAAAAACTGTTTTTT.

This clone was found once. V gene TRBV29-1 combines with J gene TRBJ1-2; 10 bases fit TRBD1. V shed 6 bases and J 5 bases; nucleotides not matched to a gene: 6. Germline V gene sequence: CDR1 SQVTM, CDR2 ANQGSEA. The CDR3 runs to 13 residues. The CDR3 here is CSVPGTGVYGYTF. The CDR3 DNA reads TGCAGCGTGCCCGGGACAGGGGTTTATGGCTACACCTTC. Based on the CDR3 plus reference TRBV29-1 and TRBJ1-2, the full variable domain is SAVISQKPSRDICQRGTSLTIQCQVDSQVTMMFWYRQQPGQSLTLIATANQGSEATYESGFVIDKFPISRPNLTFSTLTVSNMSPEDSSIYLCSVPGTGVYGYTFGSGTRLTVV.

The chain recombines TRBV6-1 with TRBJ2-2; 10 nucleotides align to TRBD2. V was clipped by 1 base and J by 0 bases; unmatched bases: 8. The CDR3 runs to 19 residues. Germline CDR1 is MNHNS and CDR2 is SASEGT. The CDR3 nucleotides are TGTGCCAGCAGTGAAGGGTTAGCGGGAGGACTAGCGAACACCGGGGAGCTGTTTTTT. Its protein is CASSEGLAGGLANTGELFF.

The chain couples TRBV19 to TRBJ2-1, with D possibly matching TRBD1 (6 bases). Trimming cost V 5 bases and J 8 bases, with 13 bases left between them. There are 13 residues in the CDR3. From germline, CDR1 is LNHDA and CDR2 SQIVND (reference sequence). CDR3 in amino acids: CASSLDRVYEQFF. As DNA, the CDR3 is TGTGCCAGTAGTTTGGACAGAGTCTATGAGCAGTTCTTC.

The rearrangement uses TRBV27 and TRBJ1-5; D perhaps matches TRBD1 (6 bases). V gave up 2 bases and J gave up 4 bases, with 12 bases separating them. This CDR3 is built from 15 residues. The V gene's germline CDR1 is MNHEY and CDR2 SMNVEV (reference sequence). CDR3 loop: CASSLGGQANQPQHF. For the CDR3, the DNA is TGTGCCAGCAGTTTAGGGGGACAAGCAAATCAGCCCCAGCATTTT.

The chain recombines TRBV28 with TRBJ2-7, with 11 bases identical to TRBD2. The trim removed 6 bases at V and 4 bases at J, leaving 8 bases unmatched. Germline V gene sequence: CDR1 MDHEN, CDR2 SYDVKM. This CDR3 is built from 15 residues. Written as DNA, the CDR3 is TGTGCCAGCAGCAGATCCGGGACTAGCGGTTACGAGCAGTACTTC. Translated, it gives CASSRSGTSGYEQYF. The full variable domain, completed using reference TRBV28 and TRBJ2-7, is DVKVTQSSRYLVKRTGEKVFLECVQDMDHENMFWYRQDPGLGLRLIYFSYDVKMKEKGDIPEGYSVSREKKERFSLILESASTNQTSMYLCASSRSGTSGYEQYFGPGTRLTVT.

V is TRBV25-1 and J is TRBJ1-2; D uncertain. The V end was cut by 6 bases, the J end by 2 bases, with 10 bases between. CDR1 and CDR2 (germline): MGHDK, SYGVNS. This CDR3 comprises 13 residues. The CDR3 reads CASSRRGNYGYTF. CDR3 in DNA: TGTGCCAGCAGCAGGCGTGGAAACTATGGCTACACCTTC.

V gene TRBV29-1 combines with J gene TRBJ2-2, with TRBD2 as a possible D gene (5 bases). Trimming stripped 4 bases from V and 6 bases from J, with 9 bases between. Germline V gene sequence: CDR1 SQVTM, CDR2 ANQGSEA. This CDR3 contains 12 residues. The CDR3 here is CSVARGPGELFF. The CDR3 DNA reads as TGCAGCGTTGCCCGGGGTCCCGGGGAGCTGTTTTTT.

The gene calls are TRBV7-7 and TRBJ2-1; TRBD2 matches at 7 bases. The germline CDR1 and CDR2 sequences are SSHAT and FNYEAQ (reference sequence). The CDR3 is 13 residues long. V lost 4 bases and J lost 9; bases outside the gene matches: 6. CDR3: CASSSGGFGEQFF. The CDR3 DNA reads TGTGCCAGCAGCTCGGGGGGTTTCGGTGAGCAGTTCTTC.

The chain has TRBV15 and TRBJ1-2; D gene unclear. Germline CDR1 is LNHNV and CDR2 is YYDKDF (reference sequence). The CDR3 has 16 amino acids. V lost 0 bases and J 4 bases, leaving 15 bases between the germline ends. CDR3 sequence reads: CATSRDYNTQVYGYTF. The CDR3 DNA sequence: TGTGCCACCAGCAGAGATTATAACACCCAAGTCTATGGCTACACCTTC.

The chain uses TRBV28 and TRBJ2-3; the match to TRBD2 covers 8 bases. Per germline, CDR1 MDHEN and CDR2 SYDVKM. The CDR3 contains 10 residues. Germline trimming cut 10 bases from V and 9 bases from J; bases unmatched to any gene: 3. In nucleotides, the CDR3 is TGTGCCACCGGGGGGGGGACGCAGTATTTT. This gives the protein CATGGGTQYF.

V is TRBV7-9 and J is TRBJ2-5, with D hard to call. With 4 bases removed from V and 5 bases from J, the gap between germline ends came to 11 bases. Germline-derived CDR1 and CDR2 are SEHNR and FQNEAQ (reference sequence). The CDR3 is 13 residues long. CDR3 sequence reads: CASSSSVLETQYF. The DNA for the CDR3 is TGTGCCAGCAGCTCCTCCGTATTGGAGACCCAGTACTTC.

In its sample, this clone was seen once. This chain links TRBV19 with TRBJ1-1; no clear D gene. The CDR3 length is 16 residues. Germline CDR1 LNHDA, CDR2 SQIVND (reference sequence). The V gene lost 5 bases and the J gene lost 3 bases, with 19 bases spanning the gap. In nucleotides, the CDR3 is TGTGCCAGTAGTCCCCGGACTGTTTACGTTCACACTGAAGCTTTCTTT. It is translated as CASSPRTVYVHTEAFF.

The chain couples TRBV9 to TRBJ2-1; D not certain. Germline CDR1 SGDLS, CDR2 YYNGEE. The V end lost 0 bases, the J end lost 0 bases, and 16 bases lay between the germline ends. The CDR3 loop spans 18 amino acids. The CDR3 protein is CASSVAFGGRGSYNEQFF. The CDR3 DNA reads TGTGCCAGCAGCGTAGCTTTTGGCGGAAGAGGCTCCTACAATGAGCAGTTCTTC.

The chain links TRBV4-3 to TRBJ2-3; tentatively, D is TRBD1 (5 bases). The CDR3 is 14 residues long. CDR1 and CDR2 (germline): LGHNA, YSLEER. Between the trimmed V and J ends, which lost 4 bases and 4 bases, there was a span of 12 bases. The CDR3 DNA reads as TGCGCCAGCAGCCGTGGACACAGTGCAGATACGCAGTATTTT. Translating it yields CASSRGHSADTQYF.